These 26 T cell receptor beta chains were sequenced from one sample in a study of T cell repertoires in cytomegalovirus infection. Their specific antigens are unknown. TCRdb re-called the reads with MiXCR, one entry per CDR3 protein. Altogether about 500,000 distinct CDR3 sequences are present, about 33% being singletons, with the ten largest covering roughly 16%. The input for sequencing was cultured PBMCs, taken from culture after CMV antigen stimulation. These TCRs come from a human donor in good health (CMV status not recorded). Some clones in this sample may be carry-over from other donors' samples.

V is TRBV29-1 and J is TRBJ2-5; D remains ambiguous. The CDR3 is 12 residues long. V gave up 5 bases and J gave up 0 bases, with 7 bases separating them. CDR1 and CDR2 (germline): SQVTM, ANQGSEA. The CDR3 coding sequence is TGCAGCGTTAGGCGGAACCAAGAGACCCAGTACTTC. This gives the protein CSVRRNQETQYF.

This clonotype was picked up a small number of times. In DNA, the CDR3 is TGTGCCATCAGTGCCGGGACACGTAATTACAATGAGCAGTTCTTC. This encodes CAISAGTRNYNEQFF. The chain carries TRBV10-3 and TRBJ2-1; possible D gene TRBD1, 6 bases. V lost 4 bases and J 4 bases, leaving 14 bases between the germline ends. The CDR3 consists of 15 residues. Germline CDR1 is ENHRY and CDR2 is SYGVKD.

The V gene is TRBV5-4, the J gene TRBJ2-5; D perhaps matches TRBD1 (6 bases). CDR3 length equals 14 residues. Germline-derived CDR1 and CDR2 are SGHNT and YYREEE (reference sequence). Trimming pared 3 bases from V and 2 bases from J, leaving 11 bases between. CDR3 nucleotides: TGTGCCAGCAGCTCCGGGACACTACAAGAGACCCAGTACTTC. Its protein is CASSSGTLQETQYF. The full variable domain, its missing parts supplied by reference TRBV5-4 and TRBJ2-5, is ETGVTQSPTHLIKTRGQQVTLRCSSQSGHNTVSWYQQALGQGPQFIFQYYREEENGRGNFPPRFSGLQFPNYSSELNVNALELDDSALYLCASSSGTLQETQYFGPGTRLLVL.

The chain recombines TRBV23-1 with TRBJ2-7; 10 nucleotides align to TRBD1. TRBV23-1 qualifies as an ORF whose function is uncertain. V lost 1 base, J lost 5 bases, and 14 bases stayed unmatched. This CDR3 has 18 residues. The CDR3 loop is CASSQWGPGTGAFDEQYV. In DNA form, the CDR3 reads TGCGCCAGCAGTCAATGGGGCCCGGGGACAGGGGCTTTCGACGAGCAGTACGTC.

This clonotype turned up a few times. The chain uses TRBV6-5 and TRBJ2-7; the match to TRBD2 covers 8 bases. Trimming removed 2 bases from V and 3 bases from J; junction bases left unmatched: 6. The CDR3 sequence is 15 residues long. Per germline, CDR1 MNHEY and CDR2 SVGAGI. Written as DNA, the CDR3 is TGTGCCAGCAGTTACCTCCTAGCGGGCTACTACGAGCAGTACTTC. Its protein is CASSYLLAGYYEQYF.

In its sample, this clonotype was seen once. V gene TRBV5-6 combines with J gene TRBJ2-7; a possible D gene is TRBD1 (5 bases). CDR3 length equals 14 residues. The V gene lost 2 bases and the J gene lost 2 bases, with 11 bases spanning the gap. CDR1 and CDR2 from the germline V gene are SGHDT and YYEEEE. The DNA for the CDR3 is TGTGCCAGCAGCTTTAGGGGCAACCCCTACGAGCAGTACTTC. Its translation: CASSFRGNPYEQYF.

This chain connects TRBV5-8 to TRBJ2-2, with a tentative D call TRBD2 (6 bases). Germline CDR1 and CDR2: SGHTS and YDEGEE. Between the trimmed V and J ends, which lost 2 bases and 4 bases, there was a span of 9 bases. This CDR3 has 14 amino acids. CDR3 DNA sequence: TGTGCCAGCAGCTTTGGGACTTCCACCGGGGAGCTGTTTTTT. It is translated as CASSFGTSTGELFF.

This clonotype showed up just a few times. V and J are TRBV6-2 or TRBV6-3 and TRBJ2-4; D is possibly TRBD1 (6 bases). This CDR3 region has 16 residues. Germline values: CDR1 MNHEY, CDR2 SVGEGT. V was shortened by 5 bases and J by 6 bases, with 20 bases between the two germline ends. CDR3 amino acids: CASSTRSSPQGNIQYF. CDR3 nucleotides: TGTGCCAGCAGTACCCGGTCCAGCCCACAGGGAAACATTCAGTACTTC.

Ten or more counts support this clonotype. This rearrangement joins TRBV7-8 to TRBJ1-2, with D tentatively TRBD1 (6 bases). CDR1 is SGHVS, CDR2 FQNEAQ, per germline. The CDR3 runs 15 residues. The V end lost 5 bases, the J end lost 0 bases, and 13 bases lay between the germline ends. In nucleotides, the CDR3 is TGTGCCAGCAGCCCCAGGACAGTTGCTAACTATGGCTACACCTTC. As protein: CASSPRTVANYGYTF.

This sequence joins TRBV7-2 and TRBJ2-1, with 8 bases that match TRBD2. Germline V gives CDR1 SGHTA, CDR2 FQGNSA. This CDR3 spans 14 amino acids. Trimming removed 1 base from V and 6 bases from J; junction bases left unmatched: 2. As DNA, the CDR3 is TGTGCCAGCAGCTTAGAAACTAGCGGCAATGAGCAGTTCTTC. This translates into CASSLETSGNEQFF.

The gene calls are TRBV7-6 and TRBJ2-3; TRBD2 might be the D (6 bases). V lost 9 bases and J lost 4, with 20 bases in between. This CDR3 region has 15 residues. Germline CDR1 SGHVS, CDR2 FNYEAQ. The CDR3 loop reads CASGGGLSPADTQYF. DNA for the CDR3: TGTGCCAGTGGGGGAGGACTATCGCCCGCAGATACGCAGTATTTT. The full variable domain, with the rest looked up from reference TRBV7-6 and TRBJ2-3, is GAGVSQSPRYKVTKRGQDVALRCDPISGHVSLYWYRQALGQGPEFLTYFNYEAQQDKSGLPNDRFSAERPEGSISTLTIQRTEQRDSAMYRCASGGGLSPADTQYFGPGTRLTVL.

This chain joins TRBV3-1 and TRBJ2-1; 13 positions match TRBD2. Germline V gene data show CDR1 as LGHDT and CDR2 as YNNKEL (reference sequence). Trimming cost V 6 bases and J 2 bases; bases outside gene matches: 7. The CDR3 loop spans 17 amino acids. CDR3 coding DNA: TGTGCCAGCAGACGACTAGCGGGGGGTGGCCCCTACAATGAGCAGTTCTTC. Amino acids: CASRRLAGGGPYNEQFF.

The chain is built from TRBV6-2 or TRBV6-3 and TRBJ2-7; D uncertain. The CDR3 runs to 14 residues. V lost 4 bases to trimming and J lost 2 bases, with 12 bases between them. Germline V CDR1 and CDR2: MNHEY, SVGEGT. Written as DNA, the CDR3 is TGTGCCAGCAGTTTCTACGACGGTGCCTACGAGCAGTACGTC. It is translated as CASSFYDGAYEQYV.

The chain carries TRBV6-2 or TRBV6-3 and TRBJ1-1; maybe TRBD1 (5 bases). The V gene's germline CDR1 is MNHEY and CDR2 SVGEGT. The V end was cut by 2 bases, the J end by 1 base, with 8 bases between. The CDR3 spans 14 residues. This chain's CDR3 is CASSYVRANTEAFF. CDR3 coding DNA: TGTGCCAGCAGTTACGTCAGGGCGAACACTGAAGCTTTCTTT.

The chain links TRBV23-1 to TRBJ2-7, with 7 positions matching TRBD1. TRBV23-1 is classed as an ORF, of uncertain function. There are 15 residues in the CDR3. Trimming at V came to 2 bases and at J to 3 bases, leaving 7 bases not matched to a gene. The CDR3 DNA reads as TGCGCCAGCAGTCAAAATCGACAGGGTGTCTACGAGCAGTACGTC. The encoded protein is CASSQNRQGVYEQYV.

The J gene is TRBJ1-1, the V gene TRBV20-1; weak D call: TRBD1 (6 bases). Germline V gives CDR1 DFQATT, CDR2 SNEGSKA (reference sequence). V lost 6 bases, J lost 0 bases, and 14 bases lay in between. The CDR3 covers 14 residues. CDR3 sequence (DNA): TGCAGTGCCCCCCTGACAGGCCTGAACACTGAAGCTTTCTTT. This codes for CSAPLTGLNTEAFF.

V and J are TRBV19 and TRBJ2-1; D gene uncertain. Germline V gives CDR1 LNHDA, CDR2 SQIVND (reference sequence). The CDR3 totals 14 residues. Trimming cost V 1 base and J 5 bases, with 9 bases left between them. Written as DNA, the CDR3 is TGTGCCAGTAGTATAGCCCCAGTACACAATGAGCAGTTCTTC. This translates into CASSIAPVHNEQFF.

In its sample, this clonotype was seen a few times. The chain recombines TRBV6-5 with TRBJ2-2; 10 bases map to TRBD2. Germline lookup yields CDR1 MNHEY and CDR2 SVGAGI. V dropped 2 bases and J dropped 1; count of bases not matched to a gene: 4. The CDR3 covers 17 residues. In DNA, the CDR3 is TGTGCCAGCAGTTACGGGGCTAGCGGGGGGAACACCGGGGAGCTGTTTTTT. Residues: CASSYGASGGNTGELFF.

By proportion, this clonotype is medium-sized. CDR3 in amino acids: CASSLGTSGSEQYF. CDR3 sequence (DNA): TGTGCCAGCAGCTTAGGGACTAGCGGGAGCGAGCAGTACTTC. This chain joins TRBV7-8 and TRBJ2-7, with 13 bases matching TRBD2. CDR1 SGHVS and CDR2 FQNEAQ come from the germline V gene. The V gene end was trimmed by 1 base and the J gene end by 6 bases; junction bases not matched to a gene: 0. CDR3 length: 14 amino acids. Filled out from reference TRBV7-8 and TRBJ2-7, the complete variable domain reads GAGVSQSPRYKVAKRGQDVALRCDPISGHVSLFWYQQALGQGPEFLTYFQNEAQLDKSGLPSDRFFAERPEGSVSTLKIQRTQQEDSAVYLCASSLGTSGSEQYFGPGTRLTVT.

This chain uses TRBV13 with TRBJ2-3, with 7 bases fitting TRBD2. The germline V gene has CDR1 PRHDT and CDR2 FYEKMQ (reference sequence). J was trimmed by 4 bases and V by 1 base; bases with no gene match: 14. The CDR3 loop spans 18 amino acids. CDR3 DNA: TGTGCCAGCAGCTTAGTGCTAGCGGAAGCAGCTGGCGCAGATACGCAGTATTTT. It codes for CASSLVLAEAAGADTQYF. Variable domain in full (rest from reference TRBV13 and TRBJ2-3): AAGVIQSPRHLIKEKRETATLKCYPIPRHDTVYWYQQGPGQDPQFLISFYEKMQSDKGSIPDRFSAQQFSDYHSELNMSSLELGDSALYFCASSLVLAEAAGADTQYFGPGTRLTVL.

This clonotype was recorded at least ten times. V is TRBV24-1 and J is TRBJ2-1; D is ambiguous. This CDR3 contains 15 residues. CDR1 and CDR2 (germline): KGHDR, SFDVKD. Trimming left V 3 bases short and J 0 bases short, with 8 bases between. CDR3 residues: CATSDVTSSYNEQFF. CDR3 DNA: TGTGCCACCAGTGATGTCACCAGCTCCTACAATGAGCAGTTCTTC.

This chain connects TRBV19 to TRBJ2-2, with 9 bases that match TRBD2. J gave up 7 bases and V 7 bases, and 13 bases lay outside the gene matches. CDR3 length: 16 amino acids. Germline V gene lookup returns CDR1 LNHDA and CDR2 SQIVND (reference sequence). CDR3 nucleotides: TGTGCCAGTACCCTAACAGCGGGAGGTTTAGTCGGGGAGCTGTTTTTT. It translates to CASTLTAGGLVGELFF.

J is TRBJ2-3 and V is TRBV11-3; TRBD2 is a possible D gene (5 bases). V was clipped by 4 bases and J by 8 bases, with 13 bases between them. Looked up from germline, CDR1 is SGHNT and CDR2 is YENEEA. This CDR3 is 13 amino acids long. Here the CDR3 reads CASSSSTAGTQYF. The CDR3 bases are TGTGCCAGCAGCTCAAGTACCGCGGGTACGCAGTATTTT. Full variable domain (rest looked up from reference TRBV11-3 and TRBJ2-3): EAGVVQSPRYKIIEKKQPVAFWCNPISGHNTLYWYLQNLGQGPELLIRYENEEAVDDSQLPKDRFSAERLKGVDSTLKIQPAELGDSAVYLCASSSSTAGTQYFGPGTRLTVL.

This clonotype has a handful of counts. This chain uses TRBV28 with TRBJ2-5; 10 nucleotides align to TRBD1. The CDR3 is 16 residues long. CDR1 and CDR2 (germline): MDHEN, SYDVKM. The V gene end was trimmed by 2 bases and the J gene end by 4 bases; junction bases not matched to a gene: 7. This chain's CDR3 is CASSLRGQGVSETQYF. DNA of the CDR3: TGTGCCAGCAGTTTACGCGGACAGGGGGTTTCAGAGACCCAGTACTTC.

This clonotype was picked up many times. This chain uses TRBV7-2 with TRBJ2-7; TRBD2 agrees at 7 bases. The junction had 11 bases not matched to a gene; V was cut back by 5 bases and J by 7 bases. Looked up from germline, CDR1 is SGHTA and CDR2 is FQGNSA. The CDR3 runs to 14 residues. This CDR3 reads CASSLLGRENEQYF. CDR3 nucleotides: TGTGCCAGCAGCCTTCTTGGGAGGGAAAATGAGCAGTACTTC.

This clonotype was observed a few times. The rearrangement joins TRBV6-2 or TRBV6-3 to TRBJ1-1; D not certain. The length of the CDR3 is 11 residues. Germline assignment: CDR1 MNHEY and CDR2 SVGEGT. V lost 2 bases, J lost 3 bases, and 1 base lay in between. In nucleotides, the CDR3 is TGTGCCAGCAGTTACCACACTGAAGCTTTCTTT. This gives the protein CASSYHTEAFF.